This T cell receptor beta chain was sequenced for a study of OX40 agonist ivuxolimab in advanced cancers. Study-wide background: Every 2 weeks, patients received ivuxolimab intravenously, dosed at 0.01 to 10 mg/kg. Age averaged around 58 years (range about 23 to 80), and about 86% were male.

Study-level results: More expanded clones were found, on average, in CD8+ than in CD4+ T cells. It was not determined which antigens were specifically recognized by the peripheral T cells that had undergone clonal expansion.

The assay was immunoSEQ multiplex PCR, and TCRdb's table has in-frame clones only and misses some. Of tens of thousands of clones in the sample, more than 65% were seen once. V gave up 5 bases and J gave up 5 bases, with 13 bases separating them. The CDR3 totals 14 residues. The germline gives CDR1 SGHTA, CDR2 FQGTGA. Turning to this clone: Antigen: not known.

The J gene is TRBJ2-1, the V gene TRBV7-3, with a weak D call TRBD2 (5 bases). The TCR originated in an adult with an advanced solid tumor such as melanoma, head and neck, liver or kidney cancer. Here the sequenced sample was CD4+ or CD8+ T cells sorted from blood, taken in a trial of the OX40 agonist ivuxolimab. The CDR3 sequence: CASSPAGGNNEQFF. In nucleotides, the CDR3 is TGTGCCAGCAGCCCCGCCGGAGGCAACAATGAGCAGTTCTTC. Full variable domain (remainder filled in from reference TRBV7-3 and TRBJ2-1): GAGVSQTPSNKVTEKGKYVELRCDPISGHTALYWYRQSLGQGPEFLIYFQGTGAADDSGLPNDRFFAVRPEGSVSTLKIQRTERGDSAVYLCASSPAGGNNEQFFGPGTRLTVL.